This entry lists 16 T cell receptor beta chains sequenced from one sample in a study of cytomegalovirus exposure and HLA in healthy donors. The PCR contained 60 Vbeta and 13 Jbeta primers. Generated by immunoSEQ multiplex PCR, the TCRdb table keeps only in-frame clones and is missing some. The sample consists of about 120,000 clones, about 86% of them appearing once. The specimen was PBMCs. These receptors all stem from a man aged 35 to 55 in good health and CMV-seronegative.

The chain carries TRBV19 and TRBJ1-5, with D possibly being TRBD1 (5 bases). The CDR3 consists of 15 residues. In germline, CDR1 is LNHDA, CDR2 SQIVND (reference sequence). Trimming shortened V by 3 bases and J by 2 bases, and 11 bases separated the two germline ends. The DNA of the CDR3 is TGTGCCAGTAGTATTTGGGCCAGGGGCAATCAGCCCCAGCATTTT. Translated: CASSIWARGNQPQHF.

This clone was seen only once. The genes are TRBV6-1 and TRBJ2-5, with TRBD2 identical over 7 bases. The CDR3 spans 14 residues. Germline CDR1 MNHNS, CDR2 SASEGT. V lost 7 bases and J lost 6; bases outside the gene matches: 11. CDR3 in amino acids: CASMRGFFGKTQYF. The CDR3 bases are TGTGCCAGCATGCGGGGGTTTTTCGGGAAGACCCAGTACTTC.

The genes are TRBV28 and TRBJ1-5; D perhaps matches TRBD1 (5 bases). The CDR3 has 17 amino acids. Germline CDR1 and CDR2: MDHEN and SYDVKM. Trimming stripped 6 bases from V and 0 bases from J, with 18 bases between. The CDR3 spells CASSPDRQPYSNQPQHF. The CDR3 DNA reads TGTGCCAGCAGCCCCGATCGACAGCCCTATAGCAATCAGCCCCAGCATTTT.

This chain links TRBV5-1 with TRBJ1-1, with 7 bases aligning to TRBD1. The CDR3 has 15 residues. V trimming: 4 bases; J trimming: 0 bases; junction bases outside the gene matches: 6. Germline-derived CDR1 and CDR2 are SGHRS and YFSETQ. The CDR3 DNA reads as TGCGCCAGCAGCAGAACCGGGACAGTGAACACTGAAGCTTTCTTT. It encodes CASSRTGTVNTEAFF.

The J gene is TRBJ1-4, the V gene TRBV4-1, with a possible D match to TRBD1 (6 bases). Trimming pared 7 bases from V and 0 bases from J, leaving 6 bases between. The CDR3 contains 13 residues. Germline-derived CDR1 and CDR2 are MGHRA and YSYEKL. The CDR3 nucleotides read TGCGCCAGCAAGGGGGCAACTAATGAAAAACTGTTTTTT. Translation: CASKGATNEKLFF.

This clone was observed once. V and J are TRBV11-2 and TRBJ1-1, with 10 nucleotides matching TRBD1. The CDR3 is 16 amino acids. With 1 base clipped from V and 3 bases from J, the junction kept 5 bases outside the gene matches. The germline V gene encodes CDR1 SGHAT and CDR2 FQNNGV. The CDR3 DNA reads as TGTGCCAGCAGCTTAGCCCAAGACAGGGGGCACACTGAAGCTTTCTTT. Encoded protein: CASSLAQDRGHTEAFF.

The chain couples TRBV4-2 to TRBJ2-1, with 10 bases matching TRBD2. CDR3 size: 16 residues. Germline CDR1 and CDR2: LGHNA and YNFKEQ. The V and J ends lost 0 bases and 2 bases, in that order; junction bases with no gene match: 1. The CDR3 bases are TGTGCCAGCAGCCAAGAACTAGCGGGGCCCTACAATGAGCAGTTCTTC. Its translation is CASSQELAGPYNEQFF.

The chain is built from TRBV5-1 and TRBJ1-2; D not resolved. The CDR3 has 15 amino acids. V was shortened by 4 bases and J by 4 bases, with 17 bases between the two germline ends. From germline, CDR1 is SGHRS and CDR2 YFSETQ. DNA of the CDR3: TGCGCCAGCAGCCCGGCCAGACTGCGCGGCTATGGCTACACCTTC. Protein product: CASSPARLRGYGYTF.

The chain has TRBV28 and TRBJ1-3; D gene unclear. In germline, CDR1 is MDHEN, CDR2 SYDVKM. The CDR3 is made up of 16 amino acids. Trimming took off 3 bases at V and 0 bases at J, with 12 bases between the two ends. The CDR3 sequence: CASSFAGPGSGNTIYF. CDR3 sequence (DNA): TGTGCCAGCAGTTTCGCAGGCCCAGGCTCTGGAAACACCATATATTTT.

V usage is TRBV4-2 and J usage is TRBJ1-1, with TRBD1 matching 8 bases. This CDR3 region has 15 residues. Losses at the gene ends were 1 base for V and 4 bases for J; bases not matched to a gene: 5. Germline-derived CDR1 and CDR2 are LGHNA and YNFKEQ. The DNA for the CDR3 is TGTGCCAGCAGCCAAGTAGCTACAGGGGGCACTGAAGCTTTCTTT. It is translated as CASSQVATGGTEAFF.

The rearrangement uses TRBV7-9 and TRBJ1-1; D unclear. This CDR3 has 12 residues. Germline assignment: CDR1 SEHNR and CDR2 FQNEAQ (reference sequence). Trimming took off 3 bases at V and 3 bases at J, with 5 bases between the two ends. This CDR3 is CASSFGDTEAFF. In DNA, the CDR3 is TGTGCCAGCAGCTTCGGGGACACTGAAGCTTTCTTT.

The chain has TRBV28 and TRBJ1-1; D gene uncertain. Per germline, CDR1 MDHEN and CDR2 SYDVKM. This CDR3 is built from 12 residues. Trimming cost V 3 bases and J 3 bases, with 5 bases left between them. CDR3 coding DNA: TGTGCCAGCAGTTTGGGAGACACTGAAGCTTTCTTT. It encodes CASSLGDTEAFF.

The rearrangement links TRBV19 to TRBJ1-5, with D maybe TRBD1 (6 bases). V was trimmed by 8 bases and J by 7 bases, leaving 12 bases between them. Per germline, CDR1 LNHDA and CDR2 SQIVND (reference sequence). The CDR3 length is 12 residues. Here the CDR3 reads CASWSGGQPQHF. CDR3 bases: TGTGCCAGTTGGAGCGGGGGCCAGCCCCAGCATTTT. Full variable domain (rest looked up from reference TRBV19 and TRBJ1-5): DGGITQSPKYLFRKEGQNVTLSCEQNLNHDAMYWYRQDPGQGLRLIYYSQIVNDFQKGDIAEGYSVSREKKESFPLTVTSAQKNPTAFYLCASWSGGQPQHFGDGTRLSIL.

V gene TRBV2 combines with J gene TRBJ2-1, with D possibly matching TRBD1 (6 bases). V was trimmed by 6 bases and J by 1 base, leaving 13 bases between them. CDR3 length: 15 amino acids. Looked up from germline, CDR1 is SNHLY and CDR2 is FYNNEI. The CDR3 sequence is CASSNRVWSYNEQFF. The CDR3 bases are TGTGCCAGCAGCAACAGGGTTTGGTCCTACAATGAGCAGTTCTTC.

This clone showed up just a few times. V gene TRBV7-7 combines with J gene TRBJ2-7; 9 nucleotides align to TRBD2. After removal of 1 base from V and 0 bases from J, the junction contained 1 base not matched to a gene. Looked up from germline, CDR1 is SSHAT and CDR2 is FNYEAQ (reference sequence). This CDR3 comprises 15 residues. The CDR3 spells CASSLGGGASYEQYF. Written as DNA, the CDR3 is TGTGCCAGCAGCTTAGGCGGGGGGGCCTCCTACGAGCAGTACTTC.

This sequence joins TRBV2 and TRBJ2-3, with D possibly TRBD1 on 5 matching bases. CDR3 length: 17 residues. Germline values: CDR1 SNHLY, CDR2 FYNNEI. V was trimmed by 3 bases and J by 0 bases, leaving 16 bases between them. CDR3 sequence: CASSDGAPSTSTDTQYF. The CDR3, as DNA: TGTGCCAGCAGTGATGGGGCACCTTCCACTAGCACAGATACGCAGTATTTT.